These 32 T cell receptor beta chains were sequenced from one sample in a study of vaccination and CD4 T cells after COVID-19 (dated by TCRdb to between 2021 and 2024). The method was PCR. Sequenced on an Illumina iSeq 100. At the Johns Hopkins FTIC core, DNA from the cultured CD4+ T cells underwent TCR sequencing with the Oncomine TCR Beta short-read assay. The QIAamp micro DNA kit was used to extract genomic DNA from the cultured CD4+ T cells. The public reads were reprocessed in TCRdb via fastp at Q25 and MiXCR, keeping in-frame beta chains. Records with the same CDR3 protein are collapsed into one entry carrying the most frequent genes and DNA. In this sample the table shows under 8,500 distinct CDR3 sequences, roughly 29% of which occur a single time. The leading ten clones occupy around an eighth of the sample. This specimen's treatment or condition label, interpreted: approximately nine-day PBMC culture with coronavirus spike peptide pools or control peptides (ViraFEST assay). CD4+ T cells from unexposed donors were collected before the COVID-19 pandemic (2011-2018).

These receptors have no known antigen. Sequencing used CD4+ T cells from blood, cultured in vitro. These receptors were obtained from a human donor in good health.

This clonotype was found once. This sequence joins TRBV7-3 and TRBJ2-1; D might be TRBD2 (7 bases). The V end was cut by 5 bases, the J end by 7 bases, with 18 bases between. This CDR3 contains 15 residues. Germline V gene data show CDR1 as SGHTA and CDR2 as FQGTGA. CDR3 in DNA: TGTGCCAGCAGCGGGGTTGGGGGGGCGCTTAATGAGCAGTTCTTC. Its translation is CASSGVGGALNEQFF.

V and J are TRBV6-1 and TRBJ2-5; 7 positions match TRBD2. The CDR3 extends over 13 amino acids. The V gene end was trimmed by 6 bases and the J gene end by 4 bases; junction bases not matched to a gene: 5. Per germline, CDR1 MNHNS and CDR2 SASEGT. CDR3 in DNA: TGTGCCAGCAGCCCACTAGCGAGAGAGACCCAGTACTTC. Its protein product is CASSPLARETQYF.

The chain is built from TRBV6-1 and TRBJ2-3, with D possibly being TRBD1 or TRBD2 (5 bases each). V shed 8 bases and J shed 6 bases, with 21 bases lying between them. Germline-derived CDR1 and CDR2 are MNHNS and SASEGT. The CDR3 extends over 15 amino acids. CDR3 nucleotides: TGTGCCAGCCGAGTGTACCCAGGGACCGACGATACGCAGTATTTT. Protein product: CASRVYPGTDDTQYF.

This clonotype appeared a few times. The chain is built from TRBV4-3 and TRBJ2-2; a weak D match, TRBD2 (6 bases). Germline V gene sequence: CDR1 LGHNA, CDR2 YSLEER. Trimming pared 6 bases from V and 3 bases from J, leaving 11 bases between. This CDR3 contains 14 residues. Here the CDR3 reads CASSGGAHTGELFF. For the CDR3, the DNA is TGCGCCAGCAGTGGAGGGGCTCACACCGGGGAGCTGTTTTTT.

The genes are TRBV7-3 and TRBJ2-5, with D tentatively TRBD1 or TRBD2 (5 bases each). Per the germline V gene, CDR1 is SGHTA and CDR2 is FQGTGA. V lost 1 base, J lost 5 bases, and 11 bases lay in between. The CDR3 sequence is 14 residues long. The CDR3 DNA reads TGTGCCAGCAGCTTAAATCCGGGACCGGAGACCCAGTACTTC. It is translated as CASSLNPGPETQYF.

The CDR3 DNA reads as TGTGCCAGCAGGGGGTTCAGAGGACTAGTCGGGGGGACAGATACGCAGTATTTT. Residues: CASRGFRGLVGGTDTQYF. The chain is built from TRBV2 and TRBJ2-3, with TRBD2 matching over 7 bases. The CDR3 spans 18 residues. V was pared by 6 bases and J by 3 bases, with 18 bases of the junction left unmatched. Germline-derived CDR1 and CDR2 are SNHLY and FYNNEI.

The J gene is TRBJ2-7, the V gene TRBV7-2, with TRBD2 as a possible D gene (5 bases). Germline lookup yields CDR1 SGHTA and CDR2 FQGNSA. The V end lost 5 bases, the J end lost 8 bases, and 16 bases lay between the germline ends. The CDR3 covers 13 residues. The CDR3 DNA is TGTGCCAGCAGCGGACGGGATGGTCAAAAGCAGTACTTC. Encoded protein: CASSGRDGQKQYF.

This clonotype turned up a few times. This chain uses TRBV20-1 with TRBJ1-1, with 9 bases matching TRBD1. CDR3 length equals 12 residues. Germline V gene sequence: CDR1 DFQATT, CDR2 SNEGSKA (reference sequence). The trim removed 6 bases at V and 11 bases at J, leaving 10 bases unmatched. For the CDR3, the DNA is TGCAGTGCCCATTTACAGGGGGCTGTGGCTTTCTTT. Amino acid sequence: CSAHLQGAVAFF.

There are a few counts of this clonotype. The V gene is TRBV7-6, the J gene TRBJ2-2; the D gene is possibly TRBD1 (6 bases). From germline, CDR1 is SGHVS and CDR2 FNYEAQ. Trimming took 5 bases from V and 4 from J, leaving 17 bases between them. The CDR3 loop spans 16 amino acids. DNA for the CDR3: TGTGCCAGCAGCCCGAGGACAGACCGAGGCACCGGGGAGCTGTTTTTT. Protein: CASSPRTDRGTGELFF.

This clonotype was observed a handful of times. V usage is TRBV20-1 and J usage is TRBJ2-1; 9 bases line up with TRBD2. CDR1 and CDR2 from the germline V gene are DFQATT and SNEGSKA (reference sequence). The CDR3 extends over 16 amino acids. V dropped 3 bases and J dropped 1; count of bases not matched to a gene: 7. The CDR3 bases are TGCAGTGCTAGCGTAGAAGCGGGAGGATCCTACAATGAGCAGTTCTTC. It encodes CSASVEAGGSYNEQFF.

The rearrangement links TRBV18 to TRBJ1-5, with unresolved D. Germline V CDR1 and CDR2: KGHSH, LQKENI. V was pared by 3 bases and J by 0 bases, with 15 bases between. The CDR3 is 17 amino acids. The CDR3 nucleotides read TGTGCCAGCTCACCCCCCCTGGCGGGAGATAGCAATCAGCCCCAGCATTTT. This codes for CASSPPLAGDSNQPQHF.

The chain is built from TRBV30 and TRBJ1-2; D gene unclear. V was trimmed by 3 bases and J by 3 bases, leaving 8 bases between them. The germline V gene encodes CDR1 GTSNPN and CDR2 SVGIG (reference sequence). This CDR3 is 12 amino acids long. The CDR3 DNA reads TGTGCCTGGAGGGACGGATACTATGGCTACACCTTC. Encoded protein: CAWRDGYYGYTF.

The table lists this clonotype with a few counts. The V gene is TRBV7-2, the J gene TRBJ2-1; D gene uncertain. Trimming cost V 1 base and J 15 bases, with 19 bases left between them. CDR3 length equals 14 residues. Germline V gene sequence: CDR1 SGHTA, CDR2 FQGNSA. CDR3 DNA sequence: TGTGCCAGCAGCTTAGGGGCGGTCCCCGGAGTTATGTTCTTC. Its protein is CASSLGAVPGVMFF.

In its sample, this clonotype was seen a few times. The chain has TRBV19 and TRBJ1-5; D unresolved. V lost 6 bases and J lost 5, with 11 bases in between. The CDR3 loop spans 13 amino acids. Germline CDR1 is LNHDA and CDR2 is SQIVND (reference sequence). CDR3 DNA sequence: TGTGCCAGTAGCGGCCAGCTATATCAGCCCCAGCATTTT. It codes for CASSGQLYQPQHF.

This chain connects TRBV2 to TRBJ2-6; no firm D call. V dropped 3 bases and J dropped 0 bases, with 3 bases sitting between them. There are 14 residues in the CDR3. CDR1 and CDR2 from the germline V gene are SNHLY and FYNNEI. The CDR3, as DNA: TGTGCCAGCAGTGAGCGCTCTGGGGCCAACGTCCTGACTTTC. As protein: CASSERSGANVLTF. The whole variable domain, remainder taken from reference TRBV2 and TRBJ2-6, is EPEVTQTPSHQVTQMGQEVILRCVPISNHLYFYWYRQILGQKVEFLVSFYNNEISEKSEIFDDQFSVERPDGSNFTLKIRSTKLEDSAMYFCASSERSGANVLTFGAGSRLTVL.

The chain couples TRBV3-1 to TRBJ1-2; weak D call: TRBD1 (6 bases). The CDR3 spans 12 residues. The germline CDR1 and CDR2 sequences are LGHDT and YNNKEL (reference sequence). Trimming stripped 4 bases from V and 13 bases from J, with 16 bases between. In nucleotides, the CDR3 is TGTGCCAGCAGCCTGGGCGTGGGGGCTTTCACCTTC. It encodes CASSLGVGAFTF. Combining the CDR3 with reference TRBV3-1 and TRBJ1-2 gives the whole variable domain DTAVSQTPKYLVTQMGNDKSIKCEQNLGHDTMYWYKQDSKKFLKIMFSYNNKELIINETVPNRFSPKSPDKAHLNLHINSLELGDSAVYFCASSLGVGAFTFGSGTRLTVV.

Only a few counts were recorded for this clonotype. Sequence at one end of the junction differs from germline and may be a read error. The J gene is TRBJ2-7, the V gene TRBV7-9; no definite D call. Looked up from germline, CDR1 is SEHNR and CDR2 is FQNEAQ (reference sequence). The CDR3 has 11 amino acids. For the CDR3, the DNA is TGTGCCAGCAGCTCACCGGGCCACTCCAGCTTC. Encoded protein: CASSSPGHSSF.

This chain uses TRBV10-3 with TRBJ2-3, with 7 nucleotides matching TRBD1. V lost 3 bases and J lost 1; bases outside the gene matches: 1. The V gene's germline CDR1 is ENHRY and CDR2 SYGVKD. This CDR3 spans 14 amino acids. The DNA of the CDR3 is TGTGCCATCAGTGAACAGGGGCGCACAGATACGCAGTATTTT. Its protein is CAISEQGRTDTQYF.

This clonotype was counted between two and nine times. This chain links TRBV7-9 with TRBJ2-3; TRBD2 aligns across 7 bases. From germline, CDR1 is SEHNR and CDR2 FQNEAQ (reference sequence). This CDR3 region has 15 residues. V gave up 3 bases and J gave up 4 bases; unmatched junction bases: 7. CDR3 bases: TGTGCCAGCAGCTTGCGGGAGCTCAGAGCAGATACGCAGTATTTT. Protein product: CASSLRELRADTQYF.

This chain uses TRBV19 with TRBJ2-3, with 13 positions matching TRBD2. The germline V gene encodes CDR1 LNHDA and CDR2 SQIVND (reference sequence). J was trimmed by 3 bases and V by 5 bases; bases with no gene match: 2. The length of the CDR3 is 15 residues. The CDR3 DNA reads TGTGCCAGTAGTCAGACTAGCGGGAGGACAGATACGCAGTATTTT. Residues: CASSQTSGRTDTQYF. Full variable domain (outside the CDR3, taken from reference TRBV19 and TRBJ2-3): DGGITQSPKYLFRKEGQNVTLSCEQNLNHDAMYWYRQDPGQGLRLIYYSQIVNDFQKGDIAEGYSVSREKKESFPLTVTSAQKNPTAFYLCASSQTSGRTDTQYFGPGTRLTVL.

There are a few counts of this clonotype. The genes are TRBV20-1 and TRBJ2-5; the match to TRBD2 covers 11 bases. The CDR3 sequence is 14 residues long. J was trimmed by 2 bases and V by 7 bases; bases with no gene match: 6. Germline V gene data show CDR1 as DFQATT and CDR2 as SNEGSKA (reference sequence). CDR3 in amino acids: CSVPTSGAQETQYF. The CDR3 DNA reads TGCAGTGTCCCGACTAGCGGGGCTCAAGAGACCCAGTACTTC.

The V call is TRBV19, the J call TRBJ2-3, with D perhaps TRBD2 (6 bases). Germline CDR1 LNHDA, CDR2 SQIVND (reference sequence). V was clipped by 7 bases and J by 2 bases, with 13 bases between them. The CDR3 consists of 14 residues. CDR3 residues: CASTRTGDTDTQYF. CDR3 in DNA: TGTGCCAGTACGCGAACGGGAGACACAGATACGCAGTATTTT.

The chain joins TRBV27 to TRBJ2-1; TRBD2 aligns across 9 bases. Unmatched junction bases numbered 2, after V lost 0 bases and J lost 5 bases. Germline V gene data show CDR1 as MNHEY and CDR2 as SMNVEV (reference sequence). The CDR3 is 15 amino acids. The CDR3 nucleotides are TGTGCCAGCAGTTTATCACTAGCGGGCCACAATGAGCAGTTCTTC. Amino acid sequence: CASSLSLAGHNEQFF.

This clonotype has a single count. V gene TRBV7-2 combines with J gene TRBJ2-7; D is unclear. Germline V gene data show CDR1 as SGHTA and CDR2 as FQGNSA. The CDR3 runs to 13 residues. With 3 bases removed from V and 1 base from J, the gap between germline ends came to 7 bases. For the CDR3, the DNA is TGTGCCAGCAGCTTCGGACGATCCTACGAGCAGTACTTC. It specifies CASSFGRSYEQYF.

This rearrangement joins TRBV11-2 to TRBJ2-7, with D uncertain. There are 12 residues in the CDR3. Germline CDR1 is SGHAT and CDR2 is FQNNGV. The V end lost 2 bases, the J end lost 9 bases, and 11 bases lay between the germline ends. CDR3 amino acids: CASSLSIGWQYF. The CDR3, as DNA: TGTGCCAGCAGCTTAAGTATCGGATGGCAGTACTTC.

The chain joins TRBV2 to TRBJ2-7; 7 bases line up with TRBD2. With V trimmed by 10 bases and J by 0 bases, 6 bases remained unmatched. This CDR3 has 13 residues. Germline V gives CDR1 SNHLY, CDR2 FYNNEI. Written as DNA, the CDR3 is TGTGCCACAACTAGCGCGGGCTCCTACGAGCAGTACTTC. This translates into CATTSAGSYEQYF. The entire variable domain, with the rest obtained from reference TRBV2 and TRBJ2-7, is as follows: EPEVTQTPSHQVTQMGQEVILRCVPISNHLYFYWYRQILGQKVEFLVSFYNNEISEKSEIFDDQFSVERPDGSNFTLKIRSTKLEDSAMYFCATTSAGSYEQYFGPGTRLTVT.

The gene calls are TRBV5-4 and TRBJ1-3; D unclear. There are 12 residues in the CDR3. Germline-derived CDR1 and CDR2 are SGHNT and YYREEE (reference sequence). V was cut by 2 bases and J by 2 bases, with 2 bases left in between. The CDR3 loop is CASSLAGNTIYF. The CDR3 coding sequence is TGTGCCAGCAGCTTAGCTGGAAACACCATATATTTT.

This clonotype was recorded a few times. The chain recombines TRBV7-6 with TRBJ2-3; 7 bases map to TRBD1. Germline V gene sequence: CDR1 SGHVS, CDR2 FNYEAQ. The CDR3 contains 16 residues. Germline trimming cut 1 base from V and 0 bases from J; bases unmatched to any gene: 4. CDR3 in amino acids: CASSLGTGASTDTQYF. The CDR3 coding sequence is TGTGCCAGCAGCTTAGGTACAGGGGCGAGCACAGATACGCAGTATTTT.

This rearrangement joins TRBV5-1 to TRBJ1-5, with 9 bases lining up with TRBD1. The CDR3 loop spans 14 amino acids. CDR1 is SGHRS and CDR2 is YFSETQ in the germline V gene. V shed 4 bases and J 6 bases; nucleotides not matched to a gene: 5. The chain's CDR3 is CASSPTGGLQPQHF. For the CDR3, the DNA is TGCGCCAGCAGCCCTACAGGGGGCCTTCAGCCCCAGCATTTT.

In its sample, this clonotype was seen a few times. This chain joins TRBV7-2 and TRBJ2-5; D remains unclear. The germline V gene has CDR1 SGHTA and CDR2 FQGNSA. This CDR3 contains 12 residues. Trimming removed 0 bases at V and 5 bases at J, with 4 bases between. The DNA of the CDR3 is TGTGCCAGCAGCTTAGCGATCGAGACCCAGTACTTC. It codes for CASSLAIETQYF. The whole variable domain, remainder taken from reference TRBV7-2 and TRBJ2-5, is GAGVSQSPSNKVTEKGKDVELRCDPISGHTALYWYRQSLGQGLEFLIYFQGNSAPDKSGLPSDRFSAERTGGSVSTLTIQRTQQEDSAVYLCASSLAIETQYFGPGTRLLVL.

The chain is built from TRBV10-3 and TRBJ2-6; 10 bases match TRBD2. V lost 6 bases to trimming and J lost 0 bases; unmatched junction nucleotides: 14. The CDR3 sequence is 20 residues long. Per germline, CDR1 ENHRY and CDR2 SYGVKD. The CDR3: CAISRRPGTSVDSGANVLTF. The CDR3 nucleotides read TGTGCCATCAGCCGCAGACCCGGGACTAGCGTTGACTCTGGGGCCAACGTCCTGACTTTC.

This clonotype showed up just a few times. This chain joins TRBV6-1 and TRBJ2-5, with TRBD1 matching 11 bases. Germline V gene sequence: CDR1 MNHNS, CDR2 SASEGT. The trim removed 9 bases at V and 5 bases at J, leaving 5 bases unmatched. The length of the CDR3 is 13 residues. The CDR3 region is CASRTGGGETQYF. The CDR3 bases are TGTGCCAGTAGGACAGGGGGCGGGGAGACCCAGTACTTC.